Listed here are 8 T cell receptor beta chains from one sample, sequenced in a study of control samples from healthy donors and cancer patients (dated by TCRdb to 2018 to 2020). The library was made by the immunoSEQ multiplex PCR assay. TCRdb obtained this table from immuneACCESS and retained in-frame rearrangements with V and J assigned. These tables miss some clones; where compared with another copy, unresolved V genes account for less than half of the shortfall, and the remainder is unexplained. This sample has some 120,000 clones in its table, and roughly 87% of those were observed once. The ten top clones hold about 8.7% of the sample. The sample was blood. The source is a man in his forties or fifties in good health.

J is TRBJ2-3 and V is TRBV9; D is possibly TRBD1 (5 bases). Germline V gene sequence: CDR1 SGDLS, CDR2 YYNGEE. Trimming took 3 bases from V and 0 from J, leaving 11 bases between them. The CDR3 is 15 residues long. CDR3 in amino acids: CASSASDTSTDTQYF. CDR3 bases: TGTGCCAGCAGCGCCTCGGACACTAGCACAGATACGCAGTATTTT. Full variable domain (rest looked up from reference TRBV9 and TRBJ2-3): DSGVTQTPKHLITATGQRVTLRCSPRSGDLSVYWYQQSLDQGLQFLIQYYNGEERAKGNILERFSAQQFPDLHSELNLSSLELGDSALYFCASSASDTSTDTQYFGPGTRLTVL.

The V and J genes are TRBV25-1 and TRBJ1-5, with a weak D call TRBD1 (6 bases). Germline loops: CDR1 MGHDK, CDR2 SYGVNS. The CDR3 runs 13 residues. V shed 4 bases and J shed 3 bases, with 7 bases lying between them. The CDR3 sequence is CASSGTDNQPQHF. CDR3 in DNA: TGTGCCAGCAGTGGGACAGACAATCAGCCCCAGCATTTT.

The V and J genes are TRBV15 and TRBJ1-2; D not certain. CDR1 LNHNV and CDR2 YYDKDF come from the germline V gene (reference sequence). V dropped 0 bases and J dropped 3 bases, with 8 bases sitting between them. The CDR3 runs 14 residues. The CDR3 region is CATSRDNSDYGYTF. The CDR3, as DNA: TGTGCCACCAGCAGAGATAACAGTGACTATGGCTACACCTTC.

V gene TRBV19 combines with J gene TRBJ2-3, with D maybe TRBD2 (5 bases). CDR1 is LNHDA and CDR2 is SQIVND in the germline V gene (reference sequence). V lost 6 bases and J lost 3, with 10 bases in between. The CDR3 sequence is 13 residues long. CDR3 in DNA: TGTGCCAGTAGGATGAGGGAAACAGATACGCAGTATTTT. Protein: CASRMRETDTQYF.

V and J are TRBV4-3 and TRBJ2-4; 7 bases are a match to TRBD2. Germline CDR1 reads LGHNA; CDR2 reads YSLEER. CDR3 length: 14 amino acids. V lost 6 bases and J lost 8; bases outside the gene matches: 10. CDR3 residues: CASRVNLAGDIQYF. CDR3 sequence (DNA): TGCGCCAGCAGGGTCAACTTGGCGGGGGACATTCAGTACTTC.

The genes are TRBV6-5 and TRBJ1-3, with TRBD1 matching 8 bases. The CDR3 extends over 15 amino acids. Trimming took 5 bases from V and 2 from J; bases not matched to a gene: 5. CDR1 MNHEY and CDR2 SVGAGI come from the germline V gene. In nucleotides, the CDR3 is TGTGCCAGCAGTAAGTTGGGACAGGCTGGAAACACCATATATTTT. Amino acid sequence: CASSKLGQAGNTIYF.

V is TRBV24-1 and J is TRBJ1-5; 9 nucleotides align to TRBD1. This CDR3 has 15 amino acids. The germline V gene has CDR1 KGHDR and CDR2 SFDVKD. The V segment lost 3 bases and the J segment 7 bases; nucleotides outside the gene matches: 6. In nucleotides, the CDR3 is TGTGCCACCAGTGATCCAGGGACAGGGAGACAGCCCCAGCATTTT. This codes for CATSDPGTGRQPQHF.

V is TRBV7-9 and J is TRBJ2-1; D is possibly TRBD2 (6 bases). The CDR3 covers 15 residues. Germline V gene sequence: CDR1 SEHNR, CDR2 FQNEAQ (reference sequence). Trimming removed 5 bases at V and 6 bases at J, with 17 bases between. CDR3 bases: TGTGCCAGCAGCCTTTCGGCTGGCGGGACCAATGAGCAGTTCTTC. It yields the protein CASSLSAGGTNEQFF.